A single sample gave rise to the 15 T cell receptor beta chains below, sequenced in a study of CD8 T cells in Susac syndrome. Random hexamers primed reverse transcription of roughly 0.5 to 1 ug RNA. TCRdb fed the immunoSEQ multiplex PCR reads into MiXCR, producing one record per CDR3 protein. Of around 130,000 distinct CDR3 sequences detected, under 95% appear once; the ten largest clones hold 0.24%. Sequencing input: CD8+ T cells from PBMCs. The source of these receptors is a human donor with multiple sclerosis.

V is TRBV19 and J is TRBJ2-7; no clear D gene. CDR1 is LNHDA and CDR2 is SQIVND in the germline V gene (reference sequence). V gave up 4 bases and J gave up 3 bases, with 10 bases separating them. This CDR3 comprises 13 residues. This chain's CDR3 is CASSSTFHYEQYF. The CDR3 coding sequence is TGTGCCAGTAGTAGTACCTTTCACTACGAGCAGTACTTC.

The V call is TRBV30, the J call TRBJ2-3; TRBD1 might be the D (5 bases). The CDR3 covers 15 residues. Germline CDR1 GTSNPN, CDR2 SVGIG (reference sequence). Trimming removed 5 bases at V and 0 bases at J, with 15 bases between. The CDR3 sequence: CAWAELGVSTDTQYF. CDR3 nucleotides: TGTGCCTGGGCAGAATTAGGGGTGAGCACAGATACGCAGTATTTT.

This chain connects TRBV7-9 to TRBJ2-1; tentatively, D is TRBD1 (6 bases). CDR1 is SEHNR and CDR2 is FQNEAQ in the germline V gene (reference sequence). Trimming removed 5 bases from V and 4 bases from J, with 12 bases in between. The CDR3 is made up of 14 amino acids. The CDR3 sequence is CASSMGRGYNEQFF. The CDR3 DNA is TGTGCCAGCAGCATGGGCAGGGGATACAATGAGCAGTTCTTC.

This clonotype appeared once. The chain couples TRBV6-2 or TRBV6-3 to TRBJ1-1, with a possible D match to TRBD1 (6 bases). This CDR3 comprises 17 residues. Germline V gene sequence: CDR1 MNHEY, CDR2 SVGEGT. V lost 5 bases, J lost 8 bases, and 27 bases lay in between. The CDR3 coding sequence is TGTGCCAGCAGTCAGCTGAATACCGGGACACCCTCGACAGAAGCTTTCTTT. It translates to CASSQLNTGTPSTEAFF.

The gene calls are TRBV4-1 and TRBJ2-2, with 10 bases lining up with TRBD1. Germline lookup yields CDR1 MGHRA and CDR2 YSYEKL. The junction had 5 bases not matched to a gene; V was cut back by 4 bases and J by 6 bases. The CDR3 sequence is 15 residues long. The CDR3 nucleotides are TGCGCCAGCAGCCCCCGACAGGGGGCGGCCGGGGAGCTGTTTTTT. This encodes CASSPRQGAAGELFF.

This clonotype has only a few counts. In DNA form, the CDR3 reads TGCGCCAGCAGCCAAGAGGGGGACAGGGCAAATGAAAAACTGTTTTTT. This translates into CASSQEGDRANEKLFF. The rearrangement joins TRBV4-3 to TRBJ1-4, with 9 bases identical to TRBD1. V shed 0 bases, J shed 5 bases, and the junction held 4 bases outside the gene matches. The CDR3 runs to 16 residues. From germline, CDR1 is LGHNA and CDR2 YSLEER.

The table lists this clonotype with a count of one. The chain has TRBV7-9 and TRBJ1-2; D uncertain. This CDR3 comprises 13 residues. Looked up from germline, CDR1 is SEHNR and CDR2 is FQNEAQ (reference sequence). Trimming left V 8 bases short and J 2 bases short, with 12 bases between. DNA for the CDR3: TGTGCCAGCGCGAGCGGGGAGAACTATGGCTACACCTTC. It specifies CASASGENYGYTF.

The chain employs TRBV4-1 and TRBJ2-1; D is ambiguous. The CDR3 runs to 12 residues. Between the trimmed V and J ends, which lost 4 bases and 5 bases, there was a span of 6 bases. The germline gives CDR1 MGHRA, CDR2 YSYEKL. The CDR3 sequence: CASSPTDNEQFF. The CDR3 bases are TGCGCCAGCAGCCCGACGGACAATGAGCAGTTCTTC.

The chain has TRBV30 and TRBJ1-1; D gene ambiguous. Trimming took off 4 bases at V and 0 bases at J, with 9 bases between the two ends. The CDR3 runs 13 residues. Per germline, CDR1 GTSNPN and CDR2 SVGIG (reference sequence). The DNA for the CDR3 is TGTGCCTGGACCTCCTTGGTGAACACTGAAGCTTTCTTT. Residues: CAWTSLVNTEAFF. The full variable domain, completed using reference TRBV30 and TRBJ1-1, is SQTIHQWPATLVQPVGSPLSLECTVEGTSNPNLYWYRQAAGRGLQLLFYSVGIGQISSEVPQNLSASRPQDRQFILSSKKLLLSDSGFYLCAWTSLVNTEAFFGQGTRLTVV.

The CDR3 DNA follows: TGTGCCAGCAGCCGCCCGGCTAGCGGGAGTTATGAGCAGTTCTTC. It yields the protein CASSRPASGSYEQFF. The chain employs TRBV7-9 and TRBJ2-1; 10 nucleotides match TRBD2. The germline V gene encodes CDR1 SEHNR and CDR2 FQNEAQ (reference sequence). J was trimmed by 8 bases and V by 5 bases; bases with no gene match: 9. The CDR3 totals 15 residues.

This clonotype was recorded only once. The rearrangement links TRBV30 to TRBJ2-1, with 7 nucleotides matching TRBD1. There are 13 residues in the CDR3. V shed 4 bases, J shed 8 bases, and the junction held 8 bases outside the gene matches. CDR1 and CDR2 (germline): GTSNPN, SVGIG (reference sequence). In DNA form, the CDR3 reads TGTGCCTGGAACGCTAAGGGGGCTTATGAGCAGTTCTTC. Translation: CAWNAKGAYEQFF.

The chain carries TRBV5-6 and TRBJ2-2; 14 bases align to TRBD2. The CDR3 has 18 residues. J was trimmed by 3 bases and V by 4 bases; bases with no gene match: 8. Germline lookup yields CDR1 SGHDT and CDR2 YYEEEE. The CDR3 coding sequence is TGTGCCAGCAGCGCCGGACTAGCGGGAGGCCTTTACACCGGGGAGCTGTTTTTT. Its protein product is CASSAGLAGGLYTGELFF.

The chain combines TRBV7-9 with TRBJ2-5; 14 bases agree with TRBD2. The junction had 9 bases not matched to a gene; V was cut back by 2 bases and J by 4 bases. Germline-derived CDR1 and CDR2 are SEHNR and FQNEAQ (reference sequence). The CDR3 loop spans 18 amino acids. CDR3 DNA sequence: TGTGCCAGCAGCTTATCCGAGACTAGCGGGAGGGGCCTAGAGACCCAGTACTTC. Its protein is CASSLSETSGRGLETQYF.

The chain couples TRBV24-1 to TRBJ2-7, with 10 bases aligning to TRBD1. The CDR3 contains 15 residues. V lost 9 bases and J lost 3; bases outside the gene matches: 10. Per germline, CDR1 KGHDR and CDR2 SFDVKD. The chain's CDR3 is CATYLDRGNFYEQYF. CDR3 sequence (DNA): TGTGCCACCTATTTGGACAGGGGGAATTTCTACGAGCAGTACTTC.

The CDR3 here is CASTNPGEPVEQYF. Here the CDR3 DNA reads TGTGCCAGCACAAACCCCGGGGAACCTGTCGAGCAGTACTTC. The chain employs TRBV12-3 or TRBV12-4 and TRBJ2-7; weak D call: TRBD2 (5 bases). The CDR3 loop spans 14 amino acids. V was cut by 7 bases and J by 6 bases, with 19 bases left in between.